These T cell receptor beta chains were read from a single sample in a study of identical twins. Via MiXCR, TCRdb re-called the 5' RACE reads, giving one row per CDR3 protein. This sample has roughly 1.6 million distinct CDR3 sequences, with under 35% found just once. The sequenced sample was cord blood. All receptors derive from a newborn girl in good health. The CDR3 runs from the conserved cysteine through the conserved F or W. The order of the fields is J gene, D gene, clone size, V gene, CDR3 DNA, CDR3 protein. The D gene is left open where the match is weak. Only part of the rows carry a size: once, few, many, or a class if the clone is expanded.

TRBJ2-1 | - | - | TRBV20-1 | TGCAGTGCTAGAGAAGATAGCAGGGCGGTTTTCAATGAGCAGTTCTTC | CSAREDSRAVFNEQFF
TRBJ2-7 | - | - | TRBV30 | TGTGCCTGGAGTGTAGGTGTCGAGCAGTACTTC | CAWSVGVEQYF
TRBJ2-7 | - | many | TRBV2 | TGTGCCAGCAGCGTAGGGGGCGAGCAGTACTTC | CASSVGGEQYF
TRBJ2-3 | - | - | TRBV18 | TGTGCCAGCTCACCACGGGGGGGACAGGGCACAGATACGCAGTATTTT | CASSPRGGQGTDTQYF
TRBJ1-4 | - | - | TRBV24-1 | TGTGCCACAGCAGGCTCCAATGAAAAACTGTTTTTT | CATAGSNEKLFF
TRBJ1-5 | TRBD1 | few | TRBV12-3/TRBV12-4 | TGTGCCAGCAGCCCGGGACAGCCAAATCAGCCCCAGCATTTT | CASSPGQPNQPQHF
TRBJ1-1 | - | - | TRBV7-8 | TGTGCCAGCAGCTATATCCGGGGACCACAGATGAACACTGAAGCTTTCTTT | CASSYIRGPQMNTEAFF
TRBJ1-6 | - | few | TRBV3-1 | TGTGCCAGCAGCCAGTGGCATTCACCCCTCCACTTT | CASSQWHSPLHF
TRBJ2-2 | - | - | TRBV4-1 | TGCGCCGGCAGCCAAAACACCGGGGAGCTGTTTTTT | CAGSQNTGELFF
TRBJ2-1 | - | - | TRBV12-3/TRBV12-4 | TGTGCCAGCGCAGCGGGGGACAGCTCCTACAATGAGCAGTTCTTC | CASAAGDSSYNEQFF
TRBJ1-5 | - | many | TRBV3-1 | TGTGCCAGCAGTCGAGGCGGGAGCAATCAGCCCCAGCATTTT | CASSRGGSNQPQHF
TRBJ2-3 | TRBD2 | few | TRBV20-1 | TGCAGTCTTGAAGAGCCTAGCGGGGGGGCAGATACGCAGTATTTT | CSLEEPSGGADTQYF
TRBJ1-1 | - | - | TRBV3-1 | TGTGCCAGCAGCCAAGCGGGACCCTTCACTGAAGCTTTCTTT | CASSQAGPFTEAFF
TRBJ2-1 | TRBD2 | - | TRBV27 | TGTGCCAGCGCCCAAGGGACTAGCGGTTACAATGAGCAGTTCTTC | CASAQGTSGYNEQFF
TRBJ2-1 | - | few | TRBV20-1 | TGCAGTGCTAGTACTGGACAAGCAGGCGATGAGCAGTTCTTC | CSASTGQAGDEQFF
TRBJ2-1 | TRBD2 | few | TRBV20-1 | TGCAGTGCTAGAGGGTTAGCGGGAGGGCCAAGTGAGCAGTTCTTC | CSARGLAGGPSEQFF
TRBJ2-3 | TRBD2 | - | TRBV5-1 | TGCGCCAGCAGCTTGCGGACTAGCCTAAGCACAGATACGCAGTATTTT | CASSLRTSLSTDTQYF
TRBJ2-1 | - | - | TRBV12-3/TRBV12-4 | TGTGCCGGCAGTGAAACCCAAGAGACCCAGTTCTTC | CAGSETQETQFF
TRBJ2-3 | TRBD2 | few | TRBV12-3/TRBV12-4 | TGTGCCAGCAGCCTTCCAAGCGGGAGGGGCACAGATACGCAGTATTTT | CASSLPSGRGTDTQYF
TRBJ1-5 | - | few | TRBV12-3/TRBV12-4 | TGTGCCAGCAGTTTCCGCTTTGCGCACCCGGGTGGACTTAATCAGCCCCAGCATTTT | CASSFRFAHPGGLNQPQHF
TRBJ2-1 | TRBD2 | once | TRBV3-1 | TGTGCCAGCAGCAGAGGACTAGCGGGAGTCCAAGAGACCCAGTTCTTC | CASSRGLAGVQETQFF
TRBJ2-2 | - | few | TRBV30 | TGTGCCTGGTCAGGGGTCACCGGGGAGCTGTTTTTT | CAWSGVTGELFF